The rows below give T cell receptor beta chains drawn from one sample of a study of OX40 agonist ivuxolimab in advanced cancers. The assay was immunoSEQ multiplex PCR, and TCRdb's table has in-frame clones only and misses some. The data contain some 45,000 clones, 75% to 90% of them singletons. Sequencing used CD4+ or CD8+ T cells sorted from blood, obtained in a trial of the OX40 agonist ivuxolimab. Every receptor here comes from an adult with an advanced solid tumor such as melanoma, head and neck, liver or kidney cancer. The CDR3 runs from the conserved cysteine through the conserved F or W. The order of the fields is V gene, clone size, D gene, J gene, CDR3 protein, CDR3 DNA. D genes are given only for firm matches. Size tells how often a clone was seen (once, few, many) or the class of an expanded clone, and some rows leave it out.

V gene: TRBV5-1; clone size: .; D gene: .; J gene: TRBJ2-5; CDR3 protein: CASRLDGDKGTQYF; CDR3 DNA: TGCGCCAGCAGATTAGATGGGGACAAAGGGACCCAGTACTTC
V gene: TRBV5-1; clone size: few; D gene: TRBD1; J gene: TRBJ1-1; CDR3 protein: CASTEGAANTEAFF; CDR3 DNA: TGCGCCAGCACCGAGGGGGCAGCTAACACTGAAGCTTTCTTT
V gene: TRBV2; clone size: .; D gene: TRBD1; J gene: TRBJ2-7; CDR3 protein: CASSEGDRTYEQYF; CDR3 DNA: TGTGCCAGCAGTGAAGGGGACAGAACCTACGAGCAGTACTTC
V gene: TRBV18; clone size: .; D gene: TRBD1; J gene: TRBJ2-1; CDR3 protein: CASSPPDRSSYNEQFF; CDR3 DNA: TGTGCCAGCTCACCGCCGGACAGGAGCTCCTACAATGAGCAGTTCTTC
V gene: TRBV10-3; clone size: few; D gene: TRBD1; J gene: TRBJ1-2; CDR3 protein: CAISGSGGQGFEYGYTF; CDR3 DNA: TGTGCCATCAGTGGCTCCGGTGGACAGGGGTTTGAGTATGGCTACACCTTC
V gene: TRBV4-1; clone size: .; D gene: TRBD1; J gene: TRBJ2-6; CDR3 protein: CASSQVGGQGVPGANVLTF; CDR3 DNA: TGCGCCAGCAGCCAAGTAGGGGGACAGGGTGTCCCTGGGGCCAACGTCCTGACTTTC
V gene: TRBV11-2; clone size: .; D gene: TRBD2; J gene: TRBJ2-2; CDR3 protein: CASRRLAGWPGELFF; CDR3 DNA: TGTGCCAGCAGGAGACTAGCGGGATGGCCCGGGGAGCTGTTTTTT
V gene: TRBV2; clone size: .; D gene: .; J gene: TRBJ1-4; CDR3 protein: CVNEKLFF; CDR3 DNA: TGTGTCAATGAAAAACTGTTTTTT
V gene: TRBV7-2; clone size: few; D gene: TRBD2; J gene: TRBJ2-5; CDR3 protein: CASSLVAGGLQTQYF; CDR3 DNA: TGTGCCAGCAGCTTAGTCGCGGGGGGGCTTCAGACCCAGTACTTC
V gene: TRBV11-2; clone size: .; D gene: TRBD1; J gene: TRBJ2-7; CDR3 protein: CASSLRTGSYEQYF; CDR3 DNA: TGTGCCAGCAGCTTACGGACAGGAAGCTACGAGCAGTACTTC
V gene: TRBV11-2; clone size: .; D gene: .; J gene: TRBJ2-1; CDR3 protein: CASSLGAGYEQFF; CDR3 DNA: TGTGCCAGCAGCTTAGGGGCGGGGTATGAGCAGTTCTTC
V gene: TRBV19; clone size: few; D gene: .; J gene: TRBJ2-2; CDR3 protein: CASWDINTGELFF; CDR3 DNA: TGTGCCAGTTGGGACATAAACACCGGGGAGCTGTTTTTT
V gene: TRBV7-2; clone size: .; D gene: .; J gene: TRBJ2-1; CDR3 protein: CASTQAPYNEQFF; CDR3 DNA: TGTGCCAGCACCCAGGCCCCGTACAATGAGCAGTTCTTC
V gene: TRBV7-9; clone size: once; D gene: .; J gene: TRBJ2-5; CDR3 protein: CASSSPGRGTQYF; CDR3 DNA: TGTGCCAGCAGCTCCCCGGGAAGGGGGACCCAGTACTTC
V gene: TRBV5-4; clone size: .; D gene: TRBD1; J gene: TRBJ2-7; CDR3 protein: CASSLVGQGSDEQYF; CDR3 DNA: TGTGCCAGCAGCTTGGTGGGACAGGGGAGCGACGAGCAGTACTTC